These 2 T cell receptor beta chains came from one sample sequenced in a study of cytomegalovirus exposure and HLA in healthy donors. The protocol was immunoSEQ multiplex PCR, while the TCRdb copy is restricted to in-frame clones and leaves out a portion. The sample carries about 49,000 clones, around nine tenths recorded once. Input material: PBMCs. All receptors derive from a man between 18 and 29 years old in good health and CMV-seronegative.

The chain employs TRBV7-8 and TRBJ1-1; possibly TRBD1 for D (5 bases). With 1 base removed from V and 5 bases from J, the gap between germline ends came to 17 bases. Germline V lookup: CDR1 SGHVS, CDR2 FQNEAQ. The CDR3 covers 16 residues. The CDR3, as DNA: TGTGCCAGCAGCTTAGGGGGGAGGGTGGGCGAGACTGAAGCTTTCTTT. Its translation is CASSLGGRVGETEAFF.

The CDR3 DNA reads as TGTGCCAGCAGTTTATCGTACTGGGGACAGGGGGAAAAACTGTTTTTT. Translating it yields CASSLSYWGQGEKLFF. J is TRBJ1-4 and V is TRBV27; 10 nucleotides align to TRBD1. Per germline, CDR1 MNHEY and CDR2 SMNVEV (reference sequence). V lost 0 bases to trimming and J lost 8 bases; unmatched junction nucleotides: 6. CDR3 length equals 16 residues. Complete variable domain (other parts from reference TRBV27 and TRBJ1-4): EAQVTQNPRYLITVTGKKLTVTCSQNMNHEYMSWYRQDPGLGLRQIYYSMNVEVTDKGDVPEGYKVSRKEKRNFPLILESPSPNQTSLYFCASSLSYWGQGEKLFFGSGTQLSVL.